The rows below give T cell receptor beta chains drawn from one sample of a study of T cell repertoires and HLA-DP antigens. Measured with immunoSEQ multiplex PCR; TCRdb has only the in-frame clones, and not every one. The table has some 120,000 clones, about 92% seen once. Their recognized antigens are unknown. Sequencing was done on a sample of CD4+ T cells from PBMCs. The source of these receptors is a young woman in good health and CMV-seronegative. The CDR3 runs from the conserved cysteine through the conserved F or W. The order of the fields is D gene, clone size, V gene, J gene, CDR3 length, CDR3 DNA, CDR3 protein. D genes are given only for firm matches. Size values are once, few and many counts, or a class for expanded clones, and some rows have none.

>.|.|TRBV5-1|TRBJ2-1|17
TGCGCCAGCAGCTTGGACATCGGACAACGCTCCTACAATGAGCAGTTCTTC
CASSLDIGQRSYNEQFF
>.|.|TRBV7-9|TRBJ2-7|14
TGTGCCAGCAGCTTAGGTGCCAGCTCCTACGAGCAGTACTTC
CASSLGASSYEQYF
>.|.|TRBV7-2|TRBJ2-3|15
TGTGCCAGCAGCTTCTCGTGGGGTGGCACAGATACGCAGTATTTT
CASSFSWGGTDTQYF
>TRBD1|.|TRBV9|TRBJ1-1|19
TGTGCCAGCATCCTAGGGGGTAGGGGGCATCTTTTCTTGAACACTGAAGCTTTCTTT
CASILGGRGHLFLNTEAFF
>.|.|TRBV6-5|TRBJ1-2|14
TGTGCCAGCAGTCCCCCGGGGGCCCCCCATGGCTACACCTTC
CASSPPGAPHGYTF
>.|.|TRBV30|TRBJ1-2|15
TGTGCCTGGAGTGTAACAGGGCTGTCCAACTATGGCTACACCTTC
CAWSVTGLSNYGYTF
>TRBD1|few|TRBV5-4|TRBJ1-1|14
TGTGCCAGCAGCTTCTCAGGGGGTTGGACTGAAGCTTTCTTT
CASSFSGGWTEAFF
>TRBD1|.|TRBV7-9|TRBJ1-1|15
TGTGCCAGCAGCACAGATGGACAGGCGAACACTGAAGCTTTCTTT
CASSTDGQANTEAFF
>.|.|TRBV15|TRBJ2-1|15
TGTGCCACCAGCAGAGATCTGGGCAATTACAATGAGCAGTTCTTC
CATSRDLGNYNEQFF
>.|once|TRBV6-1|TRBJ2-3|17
TGTGCCAGCAGTGAAGGGTCGGTGGGGCCCAGCACAGATACGCAGTATTTT
CASSEGSVGPSTDTQYF
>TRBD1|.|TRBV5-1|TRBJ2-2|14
TGCGCCAGCAGCTTCGACAGGGGGCCTGGGGAGCTGTTTTTT
CASSFDRGPGELFF
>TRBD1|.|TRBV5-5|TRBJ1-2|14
TGTGCCAGCAGCTTGGGACAGGGGAACTATGGCTACACCTTC
CASSLGQGNYGYTF
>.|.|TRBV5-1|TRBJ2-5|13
TGCGCCAGCAATTGGGACAACCAAGAGACCCAGTACTTC
CASNWDNQETQYF
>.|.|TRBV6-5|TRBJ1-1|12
TGTGCCAGCAGTCATCAGGACACTGAAGCTTTCTTT
CASSHQDTEAFF
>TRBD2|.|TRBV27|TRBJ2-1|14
TGTGCCAGCAGTTCGGGGGGTCCCTACAATGAGCAGTTCTTC
CASSSGGPYNEQFF
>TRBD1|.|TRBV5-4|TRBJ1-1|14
TGTGCCAGCAGCCGTAGACAGGGCTACACTGAAGCTTTCTTT
CASSRRQGYTEAFF
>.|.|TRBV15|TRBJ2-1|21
TGTGCCACCAGCACCTCAAGACTTAACATCCCCCCCTTCTCAAGTAGGAATGAGCAGTTCTTC
CATSTSRLNIPPFSSRNEQFF
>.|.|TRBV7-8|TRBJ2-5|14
TGTGCCAGCAGCCCGAGGGCCCAGGGGGAGACCCAGTACTTC
CASSPRAQGETQYF
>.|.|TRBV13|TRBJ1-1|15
TGTGCCAGCAGCTTAAACTCGGGGTTGAACACTGAAGCTTTCTTT
CASSLNSGLNTEAFF
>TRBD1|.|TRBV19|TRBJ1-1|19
TGTGCCAGTAGTATTGCCCTCAGACAGGGTAAGCAAATGAGTACTGAAGCTTTCTTT
CASSIALRQGKQMSTEAFF
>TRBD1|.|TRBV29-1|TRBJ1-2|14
TGCAGCGTTGAAGGGCGGGACAGGGGATATGGCTACACCTTC
CSVEGRDRGYGYTF
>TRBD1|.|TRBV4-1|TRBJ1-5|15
TGCGCCAGCAGCCGCCCAGGGGGTAACAATCAGCCCCAGCATTTT
CASSRPGGNNQPQHF
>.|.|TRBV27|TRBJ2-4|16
TGTGCCAGCAGTTTCCTAGGGGGGAGTGCCAAAAACATTCAGTACTTC
CASSFLGGSAKNIQYF
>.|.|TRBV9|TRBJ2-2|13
TGTGCCAGCAGTTCAGGGCTTCAGGGGGAGCTGTTTTTT
CASSSGLQGELFF
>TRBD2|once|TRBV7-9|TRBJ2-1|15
TGTGCCAGCAGCTTTGGGCGGGGGGGCCCCAATGAGCAGTTCTTC
CASSFGRGGPNEQFF
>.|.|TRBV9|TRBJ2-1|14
TGTGCCAGCAGCGTAGGAGGGCTAAACAATGAGCAGTTCTTC
CASSVGGLNNEQFF
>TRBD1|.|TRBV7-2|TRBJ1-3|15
TGTGCCAGCAGCTCCCGGACAGGGGCCGCCAACACCATATATTTT
CASSSRTGAANTIYF
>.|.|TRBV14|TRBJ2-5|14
TGTGCCAGCAGCCCCCCGGCAGGCCTTGGGACCCAGTACTTC
CASSPPAGLGTQYF
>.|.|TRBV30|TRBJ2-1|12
TGTGCCTGGGGAGACGGATACAATGAGCAGTTCTTC
CAWGDGYNEQFF
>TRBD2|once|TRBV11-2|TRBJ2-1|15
TGTGCCAGCAGCTCCGGACTAGCGGGGGGGGATGAGCAGTTCTTC
CASSSGLAGGDEQFF
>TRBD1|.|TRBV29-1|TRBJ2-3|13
TGCAGCGCCCTCGACAGGGGCACAGATACGCAGTATTTT
CSALDRGTDTQYF
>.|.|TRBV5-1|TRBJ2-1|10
TGCGCCAGCATCCTGAATGAGCAGTTCTTC
CASILNEQFF
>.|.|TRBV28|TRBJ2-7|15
TGTGCCAGCAGTTCTACGGGGTTAGGGCGGGGAGAGCAGTACTTC
CASSSTGLGRGEQYF
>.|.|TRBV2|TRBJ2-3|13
TGTGCCAGCAGTTGGACGGGCACAGATACGCAGTATTTT
CASSWTGTDTQYF
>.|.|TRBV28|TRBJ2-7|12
TGTGCCAGCAGTTTAGGGCCGTGGGAGCAGTACTTC
CASSLGPWEQYF
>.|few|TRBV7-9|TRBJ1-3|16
TGTGCCAGCAGCAGATTTGGGACGGACTCTGGAAACACCATATATTTT
CASSRFGTDSGNTIYF
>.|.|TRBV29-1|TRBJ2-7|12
TGCAGCGTTCGCACAACTTACTACGAGCAGTACTTC
CSVRTTYYEQYF
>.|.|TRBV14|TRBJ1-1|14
TGTGCCAGCAGCCAGTTGATTAGTTCCACTGAAGCTTTCTTT
CASSQLISSTEAFF
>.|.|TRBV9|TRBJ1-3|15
TGTGCCAGCAGCGTAGGGGAACACAATGGAAACACCATATATTTT
CASSVGEHNGNTIYF
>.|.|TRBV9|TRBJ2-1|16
TGTGCCAGCAGCGTAGATTTTCTGGCCCCCTACAATGAGCAGTTCTTC
CASSVDFLAPYNEQFF
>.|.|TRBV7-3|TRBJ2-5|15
TGTGCCAGCAGCTTAATAGCCGGGGTGCAAGAGACCCAGTACTTC
CASSLIAGVQETQYF